This T cell receptor (beta chain) comes out of a study of long-term antiretroviral therapy in people with HIV. The sample holds one count of this clone. Clinicians in the United States treated all participants with HIV. The CDR3 covers 15 residues. Germline CDR1 is SGDLS and CDR2 is YYNGEE. V was pared by 0 bases and J by 7 bases, with 17 bases between. Sequencing used immunoSEQ v3.0 at survey level. TCRdb keeps only in-frame clones here, not all; method: immunoSEQ multiplex PCR. The repertoire holds about 26,000 clones, with 70% to 90% as singletons. This chain uses TRBV9 with TRBJ2-7, with D possibly matching TRBD2 (5 bases). The sequencing used unsorted PBMCs, collected about 5 years after starting antiretroviral therapy. The source of this sequence is a man in his forties with HIV. CDR3 bases: TGTGCCAGCAGCGTAGCTGATGAGGGCAGATTAGAGCAGTACTTC. Translation gives CASSVADEGRLEQYF.